This T cell receptor beta chain is from a study of control samples from healthy donors and cancer patients. TCRdb keeps only in-frame clones here, not all; method: immunoSEQ multiplex PCR. In the table there are about 51,000 clones, about nine tenths of which are singletons. The count of this clone is one. This sequence originates from a man aged 50 to 60 with head and neck cancer. The sample comprised PBMCs.

The CDR3 spells CASSFSGNTIYF. CDR3 bases: TGTGCCAGCAGTTTCTCTGGAAACACCATATATTTT. The V and J genes are TRBV12-3 or TRBV12-4 and TRBJ1-3; D is unclear. Trimming cost V 3 bases and J 0 bases, with 0 bases left between them. The CDR3 runs 12 residues.